The 21 T cell receptor beta chains below all came from one sample that was sequenced in a study of blood T cell repertoires in COVID-19. This table comes from immunoSEQ multiplex PCR, and its TCRdb copy is limited to in-frame clones, with some not included. Of 340,000 or so clones in the sample, 80% to 90% are singletons; the top ten hold about 4.2%. Sequencing was done on a sample of PBMCs or T cells enriched from blood (not recorded which). The receptor source for this set is a woman in her forties with acute COVID-19.

The CDR3 DNA sequence: TGTGCCAGCAGCCGCGCGGAGACCCAGTACTTC. Translation gives CASSRAETQYF. The V gene is TRBV6-2 or TRBV6-3, the J gene TRBJ2-5; D gene ambiguous. Trimming stripped 6 bases from V and 5 bases from J, with 7 bases between. CDR3 size: 11 residues. Germline V gene lookup returns CDR1 MNHEY and CDR2 SVGEGT.

The rearrangement joins TRBV19 to TRBJ1-1; 10 bases are a match to TRBD1. CDR1 is LNHDA and CDR2 is SQIVND in the germline V gene (reference sequence). The CDR3 is made up of 16 amino acids. Trimming cost V 6 bases and J 4 bases; bases outside gene matches: 11. The CDR3 region is CASRTGPGQGTTEAFF. The CDR3 region has the DNA TGTGCCAGTAGGACTGGCCCGGGACAGGGGACCACTGAAGCTTTCTTT. Filled out from reference TRBV19 and TRBJ1-1, the complete variable domain reads DGGITQSPKYLFRKEGQNVTLSCEQNLNHDAMYWYRQDPGQGLRLIYYSQIVNDFQKGDIAEGYSVSREKKESFPLTVTSAQKNPTAFYLCASRTGPGQGTTEAFFGQGTRLTVV.

In this sample, this clone turned up a few times. The chain uses TRBV10-2 and TRBJ1-5; D is uncertain. Germline assignment: CDR1 WSHSY and CDR2 SAAADI. The CDR3 length is 13 residues. V shed 6 bases and J shed 2 bases, with 8 bases lying between them. CDR3 region: CASRVGGNQPQHF. Here the CDR3 DNA reads TGCGCCAGCAGGGTGGGCGGCAATCAGCCCCAGCATTTT.

The V call is TRBV4-2, the J call TRBJ2-5, with 10 bases lining up with TRBD2. The CDR3 has 16 amino acids. V lost 0 bases to trimming and J lost 4 bases; unmatched junction nucleotides: 5. Germline CDR1 LGHNA, CDR2 YNFKEQ. The CDR3 DNA is TGTGCCAGCAGCCAAGATGGGGCTAGCGGGAGAGAGACCCAGTACTTC. Translated: CASSQDGASGRETQYF.

Here the CDR3 DNA reads TGTGCCACCAGCGGAGCCCGGGACAGGGTTCAAGACTATGGCTACACCTTC. Its protein product is CATSGARDRVQDYGYTF. V usage is TRBV15 and J usage is TRBJ1-2, with 9 bases identical to TRBD1. V shed 5 bases, J shed 3 bases, and the junction held 13 bases outside the gene matches. The length of the CDR3 is 17 residues. Germline V gene data show CDR1 as LNHNV and CDR2 as YYDKDF (reference sequence).

The rearrangement joins TRBV29-1 to TRBJ1-1, with a tentative D call TRBD1 (5 bases). V was trimmed by 4 bases and J by 5 bases, leaving 11 bases between them. Per germline, CDR1 SQVTM and CDR2 ANQGSEA. The CDR3 has 12 amino acids. DNA of the CDR3: TGCAGCGTTGTCTCAGGGAGGACTGAAGCTTTCTTT. It translates to CSVVSGRTEAFF.

CDR3 protein: CASSLEGFGAFF. CDR3 bases: TGTGCCAGCAGCTTAGAGGGTTTCGGAGCTTTCTTT. The V call is TRBV5-4, the J call TRBJ1-1; D gene ambiguous. Germline V lookup: CDR1 SGHNT, CDR2 YYREEE (reference sequence). Deletions cut 2 bases from V and 10 bases from J, with 12 bases between. This CDR3 contains 12 residues.

CDR3 DNA sequence: TGTGCCAGCAGCTTGGACAGGGAGGGCACTGAAGCTTTCTTT. It translates to CASSLDREGTEAFF. V usage is TRBV5-4 and J usage is TRBJ1-1; D possibly corresponds to TRBD1 (6 bases). This CDR3 spans 14 amino acids. V was shortened by 0 bases and J by 4 bases, with 10 bases between the two germline ends. Per the germline V gene, CDR1 is SGHNT and CDR2 is YYREEE (reference sequence).

A few counts support this clone. This chain connects TRBV6-5 to TRBJ1-1; 8 nucleotides line up with TRBD1. Trimming cost V 7 bases and J 4 bases; bases outside gene matches: 11. Germline V lookup: CDR1 MNHEY, CDR2 SVGAGI. The CDR3 has 15 residues. The CDR3 sequence is CASTNGNRGVTEAFF. The CDR3 nucleotides are TGTGCCAGCACCAATGGGAACAGGGGGGTCACTGAAGCTTTCTTT.

In its sample, this clone was seen once. The gene calls are TRBV27 and TRBJ2-7; D is unresolved. Germline V CDR1 and CDR2: MNHEY, SMNVEV (reference sequence). The CDR3 runs 12 residues. V dropped 5 bases and J dropped 2 bases, with 7 bases sitting between them. For the CDR3, the DNA is TGTGCCAGCAGTCCCTCCGCCTACGAGCAGTACTTC. Amino acids: CASSPSAYEQYF.

This clone was seen just once. The genes are TRBV9 and TRBJ2-7; TRBD2 agrees at 12 bases. Germline V gene data show CDR1 as SGDLS and CDR2 as YYNGEE. V trimming: 0 bases; J trimming: 6 bases; junction bases outside the gene matches: 13. The CDR3 runs 18 residues. CDR3 in DNA: TGTGCCAGCAGCGTAGAGTGGACTAGCGGGATTTTCGGGGGCGAGCAGTACTTC. It is translated as CASSVEWTSGIFGGEQYF.

In DNA, the CDR3 is TGTGCCACCATTACCTTACAGTTTAGCAATCAGCCCCAGCATTTT. It is translated as CATITLQFSNQPQHF. V gene TRBV24-1 combines with J gene TRBJ1-5; D is uncertain. CDR3 size: 15 residues. Germline V gene lookup returns CDR1 KGHDR and CDR2 SFDVKD. The germline V and J ends were trimmed by 8 bases and 0 bases, with 13 bases remaining between them.

CDR3 coding DNA: TGTGCCAGCAGCTTTTGGGGGGGTCCGAACACTGAAGCTTTCTTT. Residues: CASSFWGGPNTEAFF. The rearrangement uses TRBV5-8 and TRBJ1-1, with D possibly matching TRBD1 (5 bases). The CDR3 sequence is 15 residues long. Trimming removed 2 bases at V and 1 base at J, with 12 bases between. Germline V CDR1 and CDR2: SGHTS, YDEGEE.

This chain connects TRBV7-2 to TRBJ2-7; the match to TRBD1 covers 7 bases. Germline CDR1 is SGHTA and CDR2 is FQGNSA. V was pared by 5 bases and J by 2 bases, with 9 bases of the junction left unmatched. The CDR3 has 15 amino acids. The CDR3 region has the DNA TGTGCCAGCAGCCCCCCGGACAGGTCGACCTACGAGCAGTACTTC. It codes for CASSPPDRSTYEQYF. The full variable domain, rest sourced from reference TRBV7-2 and TRBJ2-7, is GAGVSQSPSNKVTEKGKDVELRCDPISGHTALYWYRQSLGQGLEFLIYFQGNSAPDKSGLPSDRFSAERTGGSVSTLTIQRTQQEDSAVYLCASSPPDRSTYEQYFGPGTRLTVT.

This clone was counted between two and nine times. The rearrangement uses TRBV3-1 (or the pseudogene TRBV3-2) and TRBJ1-2, with 8 bases identical to TRBD1. This CDR3 comprises 15 residues. V lost 2 bases to trimming and J lost 4 bases; unmatched junction nucleotides: 6. Germline-derived CDR1 and CDR2 are LGHDT and YNNKEL (reference sequence). CDR3 sequence reads: CASSQHSGGAYGYTF. In DNA form, the CDR3 reads TGTGCCAGCAGCCAACACTCAGGGGGCGCCTATGGCTACACCTTC.

The chain recombines TRBV18 with TRBJ1-2; D ambiguous. The V end lost 2 bases, the J end lost 8 bases, and 9 bases lay between the germline ends. The germline V gene encodes CDR1 KGHSH and CDR2 LQKENI. The CDR3 totals 12 residues. The CDR3 is CASSPASGGYTF. CDR3 in DNA: TGTGCCAGCTCACCAGCGAGCGGAGGCTACACCTTC.

The J gene is TRBJ2-7, the V gene TRBV7-2; TRBD1 is a possible D gene (5 bases). The CDR3 has 13 amino acids. V gave up 1 base and J gave up 6 bases, with 10 bases separating them. CDR1 is SGHTA, CDR2 FQGNSA, per germline. The CDR3 bases are TGTGCCAGCAGCTTAGACAGGTCACGCGAGCAGTACTTC. Its protein product is CASSLDRSREQYF.

This clone was counted a single time. This chain uses TRBV19 with TRBJ2-4; a weak D match, TRBD2 (5 bases). Trimming removed 0 bases from V and 2 bases from J, with 8 bases in between. In germline, CDR1 is LNHDA, CDR2 SQIVND (reference sequence). CDR3 length: 15 amino acids. The CDR3 bases are TGTGCCAGTAGTATAGAAGTAGCGACCAAAAACATTCAGTACTTC. It specifies CASSIEVATKNIQYF.

In its sample, this clone was seen once. The chain is built from TRBV20-1 and TRBJ1-3; no clear D. Trimming took 4 bases from V and 6 from J, leaving 7 bases between them. The CDR3 contains 11 residues. Germline V lookup: CDR1 DFQATT, CDR2 SNEGSKA (reference sequence). CDR3 bases: TGCAGTGCTAACCAGGAAAACACCATATATTTT. Translating it yields CSANQENTIYF.

The chain recombines TRBV3-1 (or the pseudogene TRBV3-2) with TRBJ1-1; D is undetermined. The V and J ends lost 4 bases and 4 bases respectively, with 16 bases between them. There are 15 residues in the CDR3. Germline loops: CDR1 LGHDT, CDR2 YNNKEL (reference sequence). Here the CDR3 DNA reads TGTGCCAGCAGCCCGCGGGCGCGAACTGGCACTGAAGCTTTCTTT. Its protein product is CASSPRARTGTEAFF.

This clone occurred a few times. The genes are TRBV18 and TRBJ2-7, with D perhaps TRBD1 (5 bases). The V end was cut by 4 bases, the J end by 0 bases, with 13 bases between. Germline lookup yields CDR1 KGHSH and CDR2 LQKENI. CDR3 length: 15 residues. The DNA of the CDR3 is TGTGCCAGCTCACTAACCGACAGCAGCTCCTACGAGCAGTACTTC. Translated: CASSLTDSSSYEQYF.